The clone carrying this T cell receptor beta chain has at least ten counts. This CDR3 is built from 15 residues. CDR1 and CDR2 (germline): MDHEN, SYDVKM. The V gene lost 2 bases and the J gene lost 4 bases, with 14 bases spanning the gap. Fresh 10 ml peripheral blood yielded PBMCs. These data belong to a study of T cells in Graves' hyperthyroidism and ophthalmopathy. Amplification of TCR beta CDR3 regions used RNA as the template. HTBI primers were used for first-round RT-PCR of the TCR CDR3. One entry per CDR3 protein results from TCRdb running MiXCR on the multiplex PCR reads. The sample holds roughly 420,000 distinct CDR3 sequences, roughly 13% seen once.

The gene calls are TRBV28 and TRBJ1-1; no firm D call. The sequence was collected from a woman aged 18 to 35 with Graves' hyperthyroidism. The specimen was blood. In nucleotides, the CDR3 is TGTGCCAGCAGTTTACTTGGCAAATGGGGCACTGAAGCTTTCTTT. This gives the protein CASSLLGKWGTEAFF. The full variable domain, with the rest looked up from reference TRBV28 and TRBJ1-1, is DVKVTQSSRYLVKRTGEKVFLECVQDMDHENMFWYRQDPGLGLRLIYFSYDVKMKEKGDIPEGYSVSREKKERFSLILESASTNQTSMYLCASSLLGKWGTEAFFGQGTRLTVV.